This is a list of T cell receptor beta chains from one sample in a study of post-analysis software for immune sequencing data. TCRdb re-called the PCR reads with MiXCR, one entry per CDR3 protein. The table includes roughly 870,000 distinct CDR3 sequences, about 57% detected once. The sample taken for sequencing was blood. These receptors all stem from a girl aged 10 to 17 with multiple sclerosis. Both conserved end residues are part of each CDR3. A D gene is named only where the DNA matches it firmly. Only part of the rows carry a size: once, few, many, or a class if the clone is expanded.

v_call	d_call	j_call	clone_size	cdr3_nt	cdr3_aa
TRBV7-2	TRBD2	TRBJ2-7	NA	TGTGCCAGCAGCTCCCCGGGCGGGGGGGCTCCCTCCTACGAGCAGTACTTC	CASSSPGGGAPSYEQYF
TRBV29-1	NA	TRBJ2-7	NA	TGCAGCGCCTCAATCGGACAGCACGAGCAGTACTTC	CSASIGQHEQYF
TRBV25-1	TRBD1	TRBJ2-7	few	TGTGCCAGCAGTGATCCTGCCGTGGGACAGGGTGTCTACGAGCAGTACTTC	CASSDPAVGQGVYEQYF
TRBV29-1	TRBD1	TRBJ2-7	NA	TGCAGCGTTGAAGAGGACAGGCCCTACGAGCAGTACTTC	CSVEEDRPYEQYF
TRBV2	TRBD2	TRBJ2-7	NA	TGTGCCAGCATTAGACTAGCGGGAGTCTACGAGCAGTACTTC	CASIRLAGVYEQYF
TRBV29-1	NA	TRBJ2-6	NA	TGCAGCGCAACGTCGGGGCCTCACTCTGGGGCCAACGTCCTGACTTTC	CSATSGPHSGANVLTF
TRBV6-6	TRBD2	TRBJ2-5	NA	TGTGCCAGCACTTCCACCGCGGGACTAGCGCAAAAAGAGACCCAGTACTTC	CASTSTAGLAQKETQYF
TRBV7-9	NA	TRBJ2-3	NA	TGTGCCAGCAGCTTAGCGGGGGCTCGCACAGATACGCAGTATTTT	CASSLAGARTDTQYF
TRBV29-1	NA	TRBJ2-3	NA	TGCAGCGTGAGAGGGGCCCTCACAGATACGCAGTATTTT	CSVRGALTDTQYF
TRBV29-1	NA	TRBJ1-5	NA	TGCAGCGTTTCCCCCCCGGGCCCCAATCAGCCCCAGCATTTT	CSVSPPGPNQPQHF
TRBV7-2	NA	TRBJ2-1	NA	TGTGCCAGCAGCCGGGTGGAGTACAATGAGCAGTTCTTC	CASSRVEYNEQFF
TRBV29-1	TRBD2	TRBJ2-7	few	TGCAGCGTTCGGACTAGCGGGACCAGCTACGAGCAGTACTTC	CSVRTSGTSYEQYF
TRBV29-1	TRBD2	TRBJ2-7	NA	TGCAGCGTCTCATCGGAACTAGCGGAGTTTAGTTCCTACGAGCAGTACTTC	CSVSSELAEFSSYEQYF
TRBV7-6	NA	TRBJ2-1	NA	TGTGCCAGCAGCTTAGGTCTCGCAGTGGAGGGCGATGAGCAGTTCTTC	CASSLGLAVEGDEQFF
TRBV20-1	NA	TRBJ1-2	NA	TGCAGTGCTAGAAGGGTTGATGGCTACACCTTC	CSARRVDGYTF
TRBV29-1	TRBD2	TRBJ2-1	NA	TGCAGCGCTGAAGGCCTAGCGGCTGATAATGAGCAGTTCTTC	CSAEGLAADNEQFF
TRBV5-1	TRBD1	TRBJ2-5	few	TGCGCCAGCAGTTCGACAGGGTCAGTTGTGGAGACCCAGTACTTC	CASSSTGSVVETQYF
TRBV10-3	NA	TRBJ1-1	NA	TGTGCCATCAGTGAGGGCGGACAGCTCAAGAACACTGAAGCTTTCTTT	CAISEGGQLKNTEAFF
TRBV12-3/TRBV12-4	TRBD1	TRBJ2-3	few	TGTGCCAGCAGGACGACAGGGACAGATACGCAGTATTTT	CASRTTGTDTQYF
TRBV4-2	TRBD2	TRBJ2-3	NA	TGTGCCAGCAGCCAAGGGCCGATGGGACTAGCGGGAGGAGGTCGGACAGATACGCAGTATTTT	CASSQGPMGLAGGGRTDTQYF
TRBV7-9	NA	TRBJ1-4	NA	TGTGCCAGCAGCGCTAGCGGTAGGAGGGAAAAACTGTTTTTT	CASSASGRREKLFF
TRBV29-1	TRBD1	TRBJ1-2	NA	TGCAGCGTTACGCAGGGGGAAGGTGGCTACACCTTC	CSVTQGEGGYTF
TRBV4-2	TRBD2	TRBJ2-3	NA	TGTGCCAGCAGCCAAGAAGCGGGGGATACGCAGTATTTT	CASSQEAGDTQYF
TRBV9	NA	TRBJ2-1	NA	TGTGCCAGCAGCGTAGTGTGGAGTCGGCAATCGGAGCAGTTCTTC	CASSVVWSRQSEQFF
TRBV4-1	TRBD2	TRBJ2-7	NA	TGCGCCAGCAGCCAAGAGGGAACTAGCGGCACCTACGAGCAGTACTTC	CASSQEGTSGTYEQYF
TRBV20-1	TRBD2	TRBJ2-6	few	TGCAGTGCAGTTAGCGGGAGCGTTAATGGGGCCAACGTCCTGACTTTC	CSAVSGSVNGANVLTF
TRBV5-1	NA	TRBJ2-1	NA	TGCGCCAGCAGCTTGGGTCTGCGGCAGGGCGACAATGAGCAGTTCTTC	CASSLGLRQGDNEQFF
TRBV6-6	NA	TRBJ1-2	few	TGTGCCAGCAGGGACAGTTGGGGGGATGGCTACACCTTC	CASRDSWGDGYTF
TRBV12-3/TRBV12-4	NA	TRBJ1-5	few	TGTGCCAGCAGTCAGGGACCGAATCAGCCCCAGCATTTT	CASSQGPNQPQHF
TRBV3-1	TRBD1	TRBJ2-4	NA	TGTGCCAGCAGCCATCGGACAGGGGGCCCCAAAAACATTCAGTACTTC	CASSHRTGGPKNIQYF
TRBV29-1	NA	TRBJ1-2	NA	TGCAGCGCCGACCGGGGTATATTTTCTGGCTATGGCTACACCTTC	CSADRGIFSGYGYTF
TRBV29-1	TRBD1	TRBJ1-2	once	TGCAGCGTTGAAGATCAGGGGGCATCTTACTATGGCTACACCTTC	CSVEDQGASYYGYTF
TRBV4-1	TRBD2	TRBJ2-1	NA	TGCGCCAGCAGCCAAGCTGTAGTAGCGGGAGAAAATGAGCAGTTCTTC	CASSQAVVAGENEQFF
TRBV29-1	TRBD1	TRBJ2-3	NA	TGCAGCGCAATCCTCCCGGACAGGAGCACAGATACGCAGTATTTT	CSAILPDRSTDTQYF
TRBV7-2	NA	TRBJ2-7	few	TGTGCCAGCAGCCTCCGCAGGGCAGCAAACTACGAGCAGTACTTC	CASSLRRAANYEQYF
TRBV9	NA	TRBJ2-1	NA	TGTGCCAGCAGCCCAGGCTTGTCCGCCGAGCAGTTCTTC	CASSPGLSAEQFF
TRBV7-6	NA	TRBJ1-1	NA	TGTGCCAGCAGCCCTACGTCAGGGGCCACTGAAGCTTTCTTT	CASSPTSGATEAFF
TRBV2	TRBD2	TRBJ2-2	NA	TGTGCCAGCGTACGGGGACTAGCGAACACCGGGGAGCTGTTTTTT	CASVRGLANTGELFF
TRBV12-3/TRBV12-4	TRBD1	TRBJ1-2	NA	TGTGCCAGCAGTTCTACAGGGGGTAGGCATGGCTACACCTTC	CASSSTGGRHGYTF
TRBV7-3	NA	TRBJ2-3	NA	TGTGCCAGCAGCTTATTGGCAGGAGAAGGCACAGATACGCAGTATTTT	CASSLLAGEGTDTQYF
TRBV15	NA	TRBJ2-5	few	TGTGCCACCAGCAGAGCCTTGCTAGCCCAAGAGACCCAGTACTTC	CATSRALLAQETQYF
TRBV29-1	TRBD1	TRBJ1-2	NA	TGCAGCGTTGACCTGGGACAGTTCTATGGCTACACCTTC	CSVDLGQFYGYTF
TRBV7-3	TRBD1	TRBJ1-1	NA	TGTGCCAGCAGCTTAAGGGAACAGGGGGCAATAACCACTGAAGCTTTCTTT	CASSLREQGAITTEAFF
TRBV6-5	TRBD1	TRBJ2-7	few	TGTGCCAGCAGTCGACAGGGTGCAAATCTCTACGAGCAGTACTTC	CASSRQGANLYEQYF
TRBV6-1	TRBD2	TRBJ2-1	NA	TGTGCCAGCAGTGAAGCGGTAGCGGGGGGCACTTACAATGAGCAGTTCTTC	CASSEAVAGGTYNEQFF
TRBV10-2	NA	TRBJ2-7	few	TGCGCCAGCAGTCTGGGGGAAGGGTTCGAGCAGTACTTC	CASSLGEGFEQYF
TRBV20-1	TRBD2	TRBJ2-1	NA	TGCAGTGCTAGTACCCTAGCGGGAGTGTCCTACAATGAGCGGTTCTTC	CSASTLAGVSYNERFF
TRBV4-1	NA	TRBJ1-1	few	TGCGCCAGCAGCCAAGGGCAGAAAACTGAAGCTTTCTTT	CASSQGQKTEAFF
TRBV5-1	TRBD2	TRBJ2-4	few	TGCGCCAGCAGCTTGGAGGGACTAGCGGGAGGAAACATTCAGTACTTC	CASSLEGLAGGNIQYF
TRBV7-8	TRBD2	TRBJ2-7	few	TGTGCCAGCAGCCACGAACGACTAGCACCCTCCTACGAGCAGTACTTC	CASSHERLAPSYEQYF
TRBV20-1	TRBD1	TRBJ2-5	few	TGCAGTGCTAGGCCGGGACAGGGACAAGAGACCCAGTACTTC	CSARPGQGQETQYF
TRBV7-6	NA	TRBJ2-1	few	TGTGCCAGCAGCTTAGGCACTAGGCTGAGCTCCTACAATGAGCAGTTCTTC	CASSLGTRLSSYNEQFF
TRBV5-1	NA	TRBJ2-1	NA	TGCGCCAGCAGCTTCCTCGGAGGGAAACTCTACAATGAGCAGTTCTTC	CASSFLGGKLYNEQFF
TRBV14	NA	TRBJ1-5	many	TGTGCCAGCAGTCAGGACAGCAATCAGCCCCAGCATTTT	CASSQDSNQPQHF